These 22 T cell receptor beta chains were all obtained from the same sample, sequenced in a study of cytomegalovirus exposure and HLA in healthy donors. PCR was performed using 60 Vbeta and 13 Jbeta primers. Assay used: immunoSEQ multiplex PCR; TCRdb lists only in-frame clones, some missing. The sample holds around 110,000 clones, around three quarters seen once. The sample consisted of PBMCs. These receptors all stem from a man aged 25-40 years in good health and CMV-seropositive.

The J gene is TRBJ1-2, the V gene TRBV5-1; unclear D gene. The CDR3 runs to 13 residues. CDR1 and CDR2 from the germline V gene are SGHRS and YFSETQ. V was shortened by 4 bases and J by 0 bases, with 7 bases between the two germline ends. Here the CDR3 reads CASSNRPNYGYTF. The CDR3 bases are TGCGCCAGCAGCAACAGACCTAACTATGGCTACACCTTC. Full variable domain (rest looked up from reference TRBV5-1 and TRBJ1-2): KAGVTQTPRYLIKTRGQQVTLSCSPISGHRSVSWYQQTPGQGLQFLFEYFSETQRNKGNFPGRFSGRQFSNSRSEMNVSTLELGDSALYLCASSNRPNYGYTFGSGTRLTVV.

In its sample, this clone was seen once. The chain carries TRBV5-1 and TRBJ1-5; 9 bases are shared with TRBD1. V lost 1 base, J lost 6 bases, and 2 bases stayed unmatched. The germline CDR1 and CDR2 sequences are SGHRS and YFSETQ. There are 14 residues in the CDR3. Written as DNA, the CDR3 is TGCGCCAGCAGCTTGTGGACAGGGGTTCAGCCCCAGCATTTT. Its translation is CASSLWTGVQPQHF.

The chain recombines TRBV18 with TRBJ1-1, with D uncertain. The CDR3 is made up of 14 amino acids. The germline V and J ends were trimmed by 3 bases and 1 base, with 9 bases remaining between them. Looked up from germline, CDR1 is KGHSH and CDR2 is LQKENI. Written as DNA, the CDR3 is TGTGCCAGCTCACCGAATTCAGGGAACACTGAAGCTTTCTTT. Amino acid sequence: CASSPNSGNTEAFF. The full variable domain, completed using reference TRBV18 and TRBJ1-1, is NAGVMQNPRHLVRRRGQEARLRCSPMKGHSHVYWYRQLPEEGLKFMVYLQKENIIDESGMPKERFSAEFPKEGPSILRIQQVVRGDSAAYFCASSPNSGNTEAFFGQGTRLTVV.

This sequence joins TRBV7-9 and TRBJ1-2, with 9 nucleotides matching TRBD1. CDR1 is SEHNR and CDR2 is FQNEAQ in the germline V gene (reference sequence). This CDR3 contains 16 residues. With V trimmed by 3 bases and J by 4 bases, 9 bases remained unmatched. Here the CDR3 reads CASSFSGQGTLYGYTF. The CDR3 DNA reads TGTGCCAGCAGCTTTTCTGGACAGGGGACTCTCTATGGCTACACCTTC. Complete variable domain (other parts from reference TRBV7-9 and TRBJ1-2): DTGVSQNPRHKITKRGQNVTFRCDPISEHNRLYWYRQTLGQGPEFLTYFQNEAQLEKSRLLSDRFSAERPKGSFSTLEIQRTEQGDSAMYLCASSFSGQGTLYGYTFGSGTRLTVV.

The chain couples TRBV28 to TRBJ1-2; unclear D gene. Germline V gene lookup returns CDR1 MDHEN and CDR2 SYDVKM. V dropped 0 bases and J dropped 1 base, with 18 bases sitting between them. The CDR3 extends over 18 amino acids. CDR3 bases: TGTGCCAGCAGTTTATGGTCACGGCGAAACGCTAGTAACTATGGCTACACCTTC. Encoded protein: CASSLWSRRNASNYGYTF.

The chain has TRBV7-9 and TRBJ2-1; 9 bases align to TRBD2. V shed 4 bases, J shed 0 bases, and the junction held 7 bases outside the gene matches. This CDR3 has 17 residues. CDR1 is SEHNR and CDR2 is FQNEAQ in the germline V gene (reference sequence). The CDR3 reads CASSSLAGRGSYNEQFF. The CDR3, as DNA: TGTGCCAGCAGCTCCCTAGCGGGAAGGGGCTCCTACAATGAGCAGTTCTTC. Full variable domain (rest looked up from reference TRBV7-9 and TRBJ2-1): DTGVSQNPRHKITKRGQNVTFRCDPISEHNRLYWYRQTLGQGPEFLTYFQNEAQLEKSRLLSDRFSAERPKGSFSTLEIQRTEQGDSAMYLCASSSLAGRGSYNEQFFGPGTRLTVL.

The rearrangement uses TRBV11-2 and TRBJ2-1; TRBD2 aligns across 7 bases. This CDR3 contains 16 residues. Germline CDR1 and CDR2: SGHAT and FQNNGV. With V trimmed by 6 bases and J by 4 bases, 12 bases remained unmatched. The CDR3, as DNA: TGTGCCAGCAGTCTTCTCCCGGGACTAAATTACAATGAGCAGTTCTTC. Translation: CASSLLPGLNYNEQFF.

The V call is TRBV18, the J call TRBJ2-5, with D perhaps matching TRBD2 (5 bases). V lost 4 bases and J 2 bases, leaving 14 bases between the germline ends. In germline, CDR1 is KGHSH, CDR2 LQKENI. The CDR3 has 15 residues. The CDR3 DNA reads as TGTGCCAGCTCACGGAGCCCAGCGGAACAAGAGACCCAGTACTTC. This translates into CASSRSPAEQETQYF.

V usage is TRBV9 and J usage is TRBJ2-5, with TRBD1 identical over 7 bases. V lost 0 bases, J lost 7 bases, and 12 bases stayed unmatched. The CDR3 has 16 residues. Germline V gene sequence: CDR1 SGDLS, CDR2 YYNGEE. Here the CDR3 DNA reads TGTGCCAGCAGCGTAGACTTAGGACAGGTCTCCGGGACCCAGTACTTC. Residues: CASSVDLGQVSGTQYF.

The V and J genes are TRBV19 and TRBJ2-7; weak D call: TRBD2 (6 bases). Looked up from germline, CDR1 is LNHDA and CDR2 is SQIVND (reference sequence). CDR3 size: 15 residues. Trimming cost V 4 bases and J 8 bases, with 21 bases left between them. The DNA of the CDR3 is TGTGCCAGTAGTACGCTCGGTGGGGACTCTACGAAGCAGTACTTC. Amino acids: CASSTLGGDSTKQYF.

This clone was detected once. This rearrangement joins TRBV5-5 to TRBJ1-2; 12 bases agree with TRBD1. V shed 3 bases, J shed 7 bases, and the junction held 10 bases outside the gene matches. Germline CDR1 SGHKS, CDR2 YYEKEE (reference sequence). The CDR3 contains 16 residues. The chain's CDR3 is CASSSDGGQGALGYTF. CDR3 sequence (DNA): TGTGCCAGCAGCTCGGATGGGGGACAGGGGGCGCTTGGCTACACCTTC.

This sequence joins TRBV2 and TRBJ1-3; 7 nucleotides align to TRBD1. The CDR3 length is 16 residues. With 6 bases clipped from V and 0 bases from J, the junction kept 8 bases outside the gene matches. The germline V gene encodes CDR1 SNHLY and CDR2 FYNNEI. In nucleotides, the CDR3 is TGTGCCAGCAGGACCGGGACAGCTACCTCTGGAAACACCATATATTTT. This encodes CASRTGTATSGNTIYF. Full variable domain (outside the CDR3, taken from reference TRBV2 and TRBJ1-3): EPEVTQTPSHQVTQMGQEVILRCVPISNHLYFYWYRQILGQKVEFLVSFYNNEISEKSEIFDDQFSVERPDGSNFTLKIRSTKLEDSAMYFCASRTGTATSGNTIYFGEGSWLTVV.

The chain has TRBV5-6 and TRBJ2-5, with D unclear. TRBJ2-7 explains the end of the DNA better; the J call may be wrong. The CDR3 runs 13 residues. Germline V lookup: CDR1 SGHDT, CDR2 YYEEEE. The DNA of the CDR3 is TGTGCCAGCAGCTTTGGTTTTTTTAACGAGCAGTACTTC. Amino acids: CASSFGFFNEQYF.

V and J are TRBV7-2 and TRBJ2-7; D possibly corresponds to TRBD2 (6 bases). Per the germline V gene, CDR1 is SGHTA and CDR2 is FQGNSA. The CDR3 has 13 amino acids. Trimming cost V 5 bases and J 0 bases, with 8 bases left between them. The CDR3 DNA reads as TGTGCCAGCAGCCGGGACTTCTCCTACGAGCAGTACTTC. Protein: CASSRDFSYEQYF. Full variable domain (rest looked up from reference TRBV7-2 and TRBJ2-7): GAGVSQSPSNKVTEKGKDVELRCDPISGHTALYWYRQSLGQGLEFLIYFQGNSAPDKSGLPSDRFSAERTGGSVSTLTIQRTQQEDSAVYLCASSRDFSYEQYFGPGTRLTVT.

The chain combines TRBV7-2 with TRBJ1-5; TRBD1 agrees at 12 bases. The CDR3 length is 15 residues. Germline V lookup: CDR1 SGHTA, CDR2 FQGNSA. V trimming: 1 base; J trimming: 7 bases; junction bases outside the gene matches: 2. The CDR3 loop reads CASSLVGTGGQPQHF. For the CDR3, the DNA is TGTGCCAGCAGCTTAGTAGGGACAGGGGGCCAGCCCCAGCATTTT.

The chain recombines TRBV11-1 with TRBJ2-3; 7 nucleotides agree with TRBD2. The length of the CDR3 is 16 residues. CDR1 SGHAT and CDR2 FQDESV come from the germline V gene (reference sequence). V was pared by 4 bases and J by 2 bases, with 9 bases of the junction left unmatched. The CDR3 reads CASSWGKAGFTDTQYF. As DNA, the CDR3 is TGTGCCAGCAGCTGGGGCAAAGCGGGATTCACAGATACGCAGTATTTT.

V gene TRBV5-1 combines with J gene TRBJ2-7, with 7 nucleotides matching TRBD2. V shed 0 bases, J shed 5 bases, and the junction held 5 bases outside the gene matches. The CDR3 length is 14 residues. Germline CDR1 is SGHRS and CDR2 is YFSETQ. The CDR3 DNA reads TGCGCCAGCAGCTTGGCGGCTAGCGGAGACGAGCAGTACTTC. This encodes CASSLAASGDEQYF. Together with reference TRBV5-1 and TRBJ2-7, the CDR3 gives the full variable domain: KAGVTQTPRYLIKTRGQQVTLSCSPISGHRSVSWYQQTPGQGLQFLFEYFSETQRNKGNFPGRFSGRQFSNSRSEMNVSTLELGDSALYLCASSLAASGDEQYFGPGTRLTVT.

This rearrangement joins TRBV5-1 to TRBJ2-3, with D possibly being TRBD1 (6 bases). The CDR3 contains 16 residues. Germline values: CDR1 SGHRS, CDR2 YFSETQ. The V end lost 2 bases, the J end lost 1 base, and 14 bases lay between the germline ends. The CDR3 sequence: CASSFATGYGTDTQYF. CDR3 in DNA: TGCGCCAGCAGCTTCGCAACAGGGTATGGCACAGATACGCAGTATTTT.

The gene calls are TRBV27 and TRBJ1-2, with 10 bases aligning to TRBD1. Germline values: CDR1 MNHEY, CDR2 SMNVEV (reference sequence). The V gene end was trimmed by 1 base and the J gene end by 8 bases; junction bases not matched to a gene: 4. This CDR3 has 14 amino acids. The CDR3 here is CASSLYGTGEGYTF. The CDR3 bases are TGTGCCAGCAGTTTATACGGGACAGGGGAGGGCTACACCTTC.

This clone came up a few times. V and J are TRBV4-3 and TRBJ2-7; 8 bases align to TRBD2. Germline-derived CDR1 and CDR2 are LGHNA and YSLEER. The CDR3 is 15 residues long. V lost 6 bases to trimming and J lost 1 base; unmatched junction nucleotides: 8. CDR3 sequence: CASRLGLATSYEQYF. The DNA of the CDR3 is TGCGCCAGCAGACTAGGACTAGCCACATCCTACGAGCAGTACTTC.

V is TRBV18 and J is TRBJ2-2; 11 nucleotides line up with TRBD1. Germline CDR1 and CDR2: KGHSH and LQKENI. Trimming removed 2 bases from V and 4 bases from J; junction bases left unmatched: 3. This CDR3 region has 16 residues. The CDR3, as DNA: TGTGCCAGCTCACCAGGACAGGGGGCGATCACCGGGGAGCTGTTTTTT. Translated, it gives CASSPGQGAITGELFF. Drawing the rest from reference TRBV18 and TRBJ2-2, the complete variable domain is NAGVMQNPRHLVRRRGQEARLRCSPMKGHSHVYWYRQLPEEGLKFMVYLQKENIIDESGMPKERFSAEFPKEGPSILRIQQVVRGDSAAYFCASSPGQGAITGELFFGEGSRLTVL.

This chain uses TRBV19 with TRBJ1-6, with a possible D match to TRBD1 (5 bases). V lost 2 bases and J lost 3, with 11 bases in between. The V gene's germline CDR1 is LNHDA and CDR2 SQIVND (reference sequence). The CDR3 totals 16 residues. The CDR3 DNA sequence: TGTGCCAGTAGTATATTGCAGGGTGGCTATAATTCACCCCTCCACTTT. It yields the protein CASSILQGGYNSPLHF.